One sample yielded the 29 T cell receptor beta chains listed below, sequenced in a study of T cell responses to AZD1222 COVID-19 vaccine. The repertoire was sequenced with immunoSEQ multiplex PCR; TCRdb's copy has only in-frame clones and lacks some. The sample carries roughly 170,000 clones, around 88% recorded once. The sample in question was peripheral blood, obtained on day 0 of AZD1222 vaccination. The receptors were gathered from an adult in good health.

The chain has TRBV28 and TRBJ1-2; possible D gene TRBD1, 5 bases. Trimming left V 6 bases short and J 5 bases short, with 13 bases between. There are 13 residues in the CDR3. CDR1 and CDR2 (germline): MDHEN, SYDVKM. The DNA of the CDR3 is TGTGCCAGCAGCCCGGGGCAGCGATATGGCTACACCTTC. It codes for CASSPGQRYGYTF.

This clone was seen only once. The rearrangement uses TRBV28 and TRBJ1-1, with D maybe TRBD1 (5 bases). Trimming pared 4 bases from V and 0 bases from J, leaving 9 bases between. From germline, CDR1 is MDHEN and CDR2 SYDVKM. CDR3 length: 14 amino acids. In DNA, the CDR3 is TGTGCCAGCAGTTGGGGACGCCTGAACACTGAAGCTTTCTTT. Amino acids: CASSWGRLNTEAFF. The complete variable domain, with remaining parts taken from reference TRBV28 and TRBJ1-1, reads DVKVTQSSRYLVKRTGEKVFLECVQDMDHENMFWYRQDPGLGLRLIYFSYDVKMKEKGDIPEGYSVSREKKERFSLILESASTNQTSMYLCASSWGRLNTEAFFGQGTRLTVV.

This clone was picked up one time. The V call is TRBV5-4, the J call TRBJ2-3; D might be TRBD1 (5 bases). There are 15 residues in the CDR3. V was shortened by 0 bases and J by 4 bases, with 12 bases between the two germline ends. Germline CDR1 is SGHNT and CDR2 is YYREEE (reference sequence). CDR3 sequence: CASSLEGLVADTQYF. For the CDR3, the DNA is TGTGCCAGCAGCTTGGAGGGGCTAGTTGCAGATACGCAGTATTTT.

The chain links TRBV7-3 to TRBJ2-1; D gene unclear. CDR3 length: 14 amino acids. Trimming pared 4 bases from V and 1 base from J, leaving 8 bases between. Looked up from germline, CDR1 is SGHTA and CDR2 is FQGTGA. The CDR3 sequence: CASSSSLSYNEQFF. Here the CDR3 DNA reads TGTGCCAGCAGCTCGTCTCTTTCCTACAATGAGCAGTTCTTC.

This chain uses TRBV7-3 with TRBJ2-7; 8 bases are shared with TRBD1. Germline V lookup: CDR1 SGHTA, CDR2 FQGTGA. The trim removed 1 base at V and 5 bases at J, leaving 7 bases unmatched. The CDR3 contains 15 residues. The CDR3 loop is CASSLKGQASHEQYF. The CDR3 DNA is TGTGCCAGCAGCTTAAAGGGACAGGCTAGCCACGAGCAGTACTTC.

This clone was counted once. This chain connects TRBV18 to TRBJ2-3, with 7 bases aligning to TRBD2. Germline CDR1 KGHSH, CDR2 LQKENI. The junction had 5 bases not matched to a gene; V was cut back by 1 base and J by 1 base. There are 16 residues in the CDR3. CDR3 sequence: CASSPLRLAGTDTQYF. The CDR3 nucleotides read TGTGCCAGCTCACCACTACGGCTAGCGGGCACAGATACGCAGTATTTT.

The V call is TRBV7-3, the J call TRBJ1-1, with D maybe TRBD1 (5 bases). The CDR3 runs 15 residues. Trimming shortened V by 0 bases and J by 4 bases, and 12 bases separated the two germline ends. The germline V gene has CDR1 SGHTA and CDR2 FQGTGA. This CDR3 reads CASSLTPGSGTEAFF. In DNA, the CDR3 is TGTGCCAGCAGCTTAACACCAGGGAGTGGCACTGAAGCTTTCTTT.

The chain couples TRBV28 to TRBJ2-7, with 7 bases that match TRBD1. The J segment lost 2 bases and the V segment lost 2 bases, leaving 6 bases of the junction unmatched. Looked up from germline, CDR1 is MDHEN and CDR2 is SYDVKM. The CDR3 sequence is 15 residues long. The DNA for the CDR3 is TGTGCCAGCAGTTTAAGTAGCCAGGGGGCCTACGAGCAGTACTTC. Amino acid sequence: CASSLSSQGAYEQYF. The variable domain in full, with the rest retrieved from reference TRBV28 and TRBJ2-7, is DVKVTQSSRYLVKRTGEKVFLECVQDMDHENMFWYRQDPGLGLRLIYFSYDVKMKEKGDIPEGYSVSREKKERFSLILESASTNQTSMYLCASSLSSQGAYEQYFGPGTRLTVT.

This clone appeared a few times. The gene calls are TRBV4-1 and TRBJ1-6; no definite D call. Germline CDR1 is MGHRA and CDR2 is YSYEKL. V lost 0 bases and J 8 bases, leaving 11 bases between the germline ends. The CDR3 is 15 residues long. The CDR3: CASSQDSTWDSPLHF. CDR3 coding DNA: TGCGCCAGCAGCCAAGATTCCACCTGGGATTCACCCCTCCACTTT.

This clone was detected once. The chain couples TRBV9 to TRBJ1-1, with D unresolved. The V end lost 4 bases, the J end lost 3 bases, and 13 bases lay between the germline ends. The CDR3 consists of 14 residues. Germline V gene data show CDR1 as SGDLS and CDR2 as YYNGEE. This CDR3 reads CASSPQLEHTEAFF. The CDR3 coding sequence is TGTGCCAGCAGCCCCCAGCTAGAGCACACTGAAGCTTTCTTT. Complete variable domain (other parts from reference TRBV9 and TRBJ1-1): DSGVTQTPKHLITATGQRVTLRCSPRSGDLSVYWYQQSLDQGLQFLIQYYNGEERAKGNILERFSAQQFPDLHSELNLSSLELGDSALYFCASSPQLEHTEAFFGQGTRLTVV.

The V and J genes are TRBV28 and TRBJ1-1; D call uncertain. CDR3 length: 12 amino acids. The V end was cut by 8 bases, the J end by 8 bases, with 15 bases between. Germline V lookup: CDR1 MDHEN, CDR2 SYDVKM. The CDR3 reads CASHYRGAEAFF. CDR3 nucleotides: TGTGCCAGCCATTATCGGGGAGCAGAAGCTTTCTTT.

The gene calls are TRBV7-3 and TRBJ2-2; 9 nucleotides match TRBD2. CDR3 size: 15 residues. V gave up 5 bases and J gave up 4 bases; unmatched junction bases: 5. The germline V gene has CDR1 SGHTA and CDR2 FQGTGA. The CDR3 DNA reads TGTGCCAGCAGCGCCGCGGGGGGGTCCACCGGGGAGCTGTTTTTT. It specifies CASSAAGGSTGELFF.

This clone was seen only once. This sequence joins TRBV7-9 and TRBJ2-7; TRBD2 matches at 7 bases. Trimming removed 4 bases from V and 7 bases from J; junction bases left unmatched: 16. This CDR3 has 16 residues. CDR1 and CDR2 from the germline V gene are SEHNR and FQNEAQ (reference sequence). In DNA, the CDR3 is TGTGCCAGCAGCTGGGGCGGCGGGAGCCAAGGTGGGGAGCAGTACTTC. Protein sequence: CASSWGGGSQGGEQYF. The whole variable domain, remainder taken from reference TRBV7-9 and TRBJ2-7, is DTGVSQNPRHKITKRGQNVTFRCDPISEHNRLYWYRQTLGQGPEFLTYFQNEAQLEKSRLLSDRFSAERPKGSFSTLEIQRTEQGDSAMYLCASSWGGGSQGGEQYFGPGTRLTVT.

The rearrangement joins TRBV5-8 to TRBJ2-2; D is unresolved. CDR1 is SGHTS and CDR2 is YDEGEE in the germline V gene. The CDR3 covers 15 residues. The V end was cut by 3 bases, the J end by 0 bases, with 9 bases between. The CDR3 DNA reads TGTGCCAGCAGCTCAAAGACACCGAACACCGGGGAGCTGTTTTTT. Protein: CASSSKTPNTGELFF.

Comments on this clone: Other DNA sequences of this sample code for an identical CDR3. The CDR3 loop reads CASSINGNQPQHF. CDR3 nucleotide sequence: TGTGCCAGTAGTATTAACGGAAATCAGCCCCAGCATTTT. The chain combines TRBV19 with TRBJ1-5, with unresolved D. From germline, CDR1 is LNHDA and CDR2 SQIVND (reference sequence). With 3 bases removed from V and 4 bases from J, the gap between germline ends came to 7 bases. CDR3 length: 13 amino acids.

This clone was picked up a small number of times. CDR3 in DNA: TGCGCCAGCAGCCCATTAGATAGCAGGGGTTATGAGCAGTACTTC. Amino acid sequence: CASSPLDSRGYEQYF. V is TRBV5-1 and J is TRBJ2-7, with D tentatively TRBD1 (6 bases). The CDR3 is 15 residues long. Looked up from germline, CDR1 is SGHRS and CDR2 is YFSETQ. Between the trimmed V and J ends, which lost 4 bases and 7 bases, there was a span of 21 bases. Looking up the rest from reference TRBV5-1 and TRBJ2-7 gives the full variable domain: KAGVTQTPRYLIKTRGQQVTLSCSPISGHRSVSWYQQTPGQGLQFLFEYFSETQRNKGNFPGRFSGRQFSNSRSEMNVSTLELGDSALYLCASSPLDSRGYEQYFGPGTRLTVT.

This chain links TRBV13 with TRBJ2-3; D perhaps matches TRBD2 (5 bases). In germline, CDR1 is PRHDT, CDR2 FYEKMQ (reference sequence). The CDR3 runs 17 residues. The V gene lost 0 bases and the J gene lost 1 base, with 14 bases spanning the gap. The CDR3 loop reads CASSLGRGIGRTDTQYF. For the CDR3, the DNA is TGTGCCAGCAGCTTAGGAAGAGGGATTGGCCGCACAGATACGCAGTATTTT.

The J gene is TRBJ2-3, the V gene TRBV9, with 9 bases lining up with TRBD1. V gave up 3 bases and J gave up 2 bases; unmatched junction bases: 7. The CDR3 runs to 16 residues. Germline V gene lookup returns CDR1 SGDLS and CDR2 YYNGEE. In DNA, the CDR3 is TGTGCCAGCAGCGGATGGGACAGGGATGACACAGATACGCAGTATTTT. Amino acid sequence: CASSGWDRDDTDTQYF.

The gene calls are TRBV28 and TRBJ2-7; D perhaps matches TRBD2 (5 bases). Germline V gene data show CDR1 as MDHEN and CDR2 as SYDVKM. The V gene lost 5 bases and the J gene lost 3 bases, with 8 bases spanning the gap. This CDR3 contains 12 residues. The CDR3 DNA reads as TGTGCCAGCAGTGGAGGATACTACGAGCAGTACTTC. This encodes CASSGGYYEQYF. Using reference TRBV28 and TRBJ2-7 for the parts outside the CDR3, the full variable domain is DVKVTQSSRYLVKRTGEKVFLECVQDMDHENMFWYRQDPGLGLRLIYFSYDVKMKEKGDIPEGYSVSREKKERFSLILESASTNQTSMYLCASSGGYYEQYFGPGTRLTVT.

This rearrangement joins TRBV15 to TRBJ2-1, with D possibly being TRBD1 (6 bases). In germline, CDR1 is LNHNV, CDR2 YYDKDF (reference sequence). Trimming pared 1 base from V and 8 bases from J, leaving 18 bases between. The CDR3 is made up of 16 amino acids. The DNA for the CDR3 is TGTGCCACCAGCAGAGTCCGGGACACCTTAAGGGATGAGCAGTTCTTC. Its translation: CATSRVRDTLRDEQFF.

This chain's CDR3 is CASSLDRNSPLHF. CDR3 nucleotides: TGTGCCAGCAGCCTGGACCGGAATTCACCCCTCCACTTT. The rearrangement uses TRBV5-6 and TRBJ1-6, with unresolved D. The CDR3 has 13 amino acids. The V gene lost 4 bases and the J gene lost 7 bases, with 9 bases spanning the gap. Germline V gene data show CDR1 as SGHDT and CDR2 as YYEEEE.

The gene calls are TRBV10-3 and TRBJ1-2; no definite D call. The germline CDR1 and CDR2 sequences are ENHRY and SYGVKD. V was shortened by 2 bases and J by 8 bases, with 9 bases between the two germline ends. The CDR3 loop spans 12 amino acids. CDR3 in DNA: TGTGCCATCAGTGAGATCCAAGCAGGCTACACCTTC. This encodes CAISEIQAGYTF.

V is TRBV2 and J is TRBJ2-3; 8 bases agree with TRBD1. The CDR3 runs 18 residues. CDR1 is SNHLY, CDR2 FYNNEI, per germline. Germline trimming cut 6 bases from V and 2 bases from J; bases unmatched to any gene: 16. CDR3 bases: TGTGCCAGCAGCGCGGACAGGGCTAAGGGGAGAGCCACAGATACGCAGTATTTT. As protein: CASSADRAKGRATDTQYF.

The chain has TRBV5-1 and TRBJ2-7, with 11 bases matching TRBD2. Germline V gene data show CDR1 as SGHRS and CDR2 as YFSETQ. J gave up 5 bases and V 4 bases, and 8 bases lay outside the gene matches. The CDR3 consists of 15 residues. CDR3 coding DNA: TGCGCCAGCAGCCTGGGGGCTAGCGGGGGGAACGAGCAGTACTTC. Translation gives CASSLGASGGNEQYF.

This clone was observed once. This chain uses TRBV5-5 with TRBJ2-3; 7 bases agree with TRBD2. After removal of 2 bases from V and 2 bases from J, the junction contained 8 bases not matched to a gene. Looked up from germline, CDR1 is SGHKS and CDR2 is YYEKEE (reference sequence). The CDR3 contains 16 residues. This CDR3 reads CASSFGTGGYTDTQYF. CDR3 nucleotide sequence: TGTGCCAGCAGCTTCGGAACCGGGGGGTACACAGATACGCAGTATTTT.

J is TRBJ1-6 and V is TRBV30; 7 bases map to TRBD1. V lost 5 bases and J lost 4; bases outside the gene matches: 2. The CDR3 consists of 13 residues. Germline CDR1 reads GTSNPN; CDR2 reads SVGIG (reference sequence). The CDR3 loop reads CAWVDRYNSPLHF. In nucleotides, the CDR3 is TGTGCCTGGGTGGACAGGTATAATTCACCCCTCCACTTT.

This clone was seen only a few times. The chain has TRBV12-5 and TRBJ2-1, with 11 bases identical to TRBD2. V lost 4 bases, J lost 0 bases, and 11 bases stayed unmatched. The CDR3 is made up of 19 amino acids. Germline V lookup: CDR1 LGHNT, CDR2 FRNRAP. CDR3 DNA sequence: TGTGCTAGTGGTTCCACCGGGACTAGCGGCCCCAGCTCCTACAATGAGCAGTTCTTC. Its protein product is CASGSTGTSGPSSYNEQFF. Full variable domain (remainder filled in from reference TRBV12-5 and TRBJ2-1): DARVTQTPRHKVTEMGQEVTMRCQPILGHNTVFWYRQTMMQGLELLAYFRNRAPLDDSGMPKDRFSAEMPDATLATLKIQPSEPRDSAVYFCASGSTGTSGPSSYNEQFFGPGTRLTVL.

On this clone: Just one base apart from a much larger clone, this may be a read error. The chain is built from TRBV4-1 and TRBJ1-2; tentative D call: TRBD1 (5 bases). The CDR3 is 15 residues long. Per germline, CDR1 MGHRA and CDR2 YSYEKL. CDR3 amino acids: CANSQVQESNYGYTF. In DNA form, the CDR3 reads TGCGCCAACAGCCAAGTACAGGAGTCTAACTATGGCTACACCTTC.

The rearrangement links TRBV5-8 to TRBJ1-5, with TRBD1 as a possible D gene (5 bases). Trimming left V 0 bases short and J 1 base short, with 8 bases between. The germline V gene encodes CDR1 SGHTS and CDR2 YDEGEE. The CDR3 has 15 amino acids. In DNA, the CDR3 is TGTGCCAGCAGCTTGGGGACACCCAGCAATCAGCCCCAGCATTTT. Its protein product is CASSLGTPSNQPQHF.